These 23 T cell receptor beta chains were sequenced from one sample in a study of PD-L1 blockade in urothelial cancer. Data came from immunoSEQ multiplex PCR; TCRdb stores just in-frame clones and leaves some out. The sample has about 70,000 clones, 90% seen once. Specified time point: pretreatment peripheral blood. Sample: PBMCs, taken around atezolizumab (anti-PD-L1) treatment. These TCRs come from a man between 65 and 85 years old with urothelial cancer.

This chain joins TRBV29-1 and TRBJ2-1; possible D gene TRBD2, 6 bases. Per germline, CDR1 SQVTM and CDR2 ANQGSEA. Trimming cost V 6 bases and J 4 bases, with 16 bases left between them. There are 14 residues in the CDR3. The CDR3 DNA reads as TGCAGCGTGGCTGAGGCGCGGGGATACAATGAGCAGTTCTTC. Translated, it gives CSVAEARGYNEQFF.

The chain carries TRBV27 and TRBJ2-6, with D possibly matching TRBD1 (5 bases). The germline gives CDR1 MNHEY, CDR2 SMNVEV (reference sequence). The CDR3 covers 13 residues. V gave up 6 bases and J gave up 2 bases, with 5 bases separating them. The CDR3: CASRGAGANVLTF. The CDR3 nucleotides are TGTGCCAGCAGAGGGGCTGGGGCCAACGTCCTGACTTTC.

The genes are TRBV2 and TRBJ2-5; weak D call: TRBD2 (6 bases). The V end was cut by 3 bases, the J end by 4 bases, with 15 bases between. CDR3 length equals 15 residues. Germline V CDR1 and CDR2: SNHLY, FYNNEI. CDR3 in DNA: TGTGCCAGCAGTGATACAGGCGTGGGGGGAGAGACCCAGTACTTC. The encoded protein is CASSDTGVGGETQYF.

This clone was observed a handful of times. The chain is built from TRBV2 and TRBJ1-2; 8 positions agree with TRBD1. V trimming: 7 bases; J trimming: 4 bases; junction bases outside the gene matches: 8. There are 14 residues in the CDR3. Germline CDR1 reads SNHLY; CDR2 reads FYNNEI. CDR3 sequence (DNA): TGTGCCAGCACCGTCCAGGGGGCTGGCTATGGCTACACCTTC. It translates to CASTVQGAGYGYTF.

V is TRBV19 and J is TRBJ1-3, with D possibly TRBD1 on 5 matching bases. CDR1 and CDR2 from the germline V gene are LNHDA and SQIVND (reference sequence). The ends were cut back, 5 bases at V and 0 bases at J, with 5 bases in the middle. The CDR3 is 13 residues long. The CDR3 sequence is CASSDSSGNTIYF. CDR3 nucleotide sequence: TGTGCCAGTAGTGACAGCTCTGGAAACACCATATATTTT.

This clone came up once. V gene TRBV5-1 combines with J gene TRBJ2-3, with D tentatively TRBD2 (5 bases). The germline V and J ends were trimmed by 0 bases and 4 bases, with 9 bases remaining between them. This CDR3 spans 14 amino acids. Germline loops: CDR1 SGHRS, CDR2 YFSETQ. The CDR3, as DNA: TGCGCCAGCAGCTTGGAACTAGAGGCAGATACGCAGTATTTT. Its translation: CASSLELEADTQYF.

The chain uses TRBV28 and TRBJ2-1; TRBD2 agrees at 8 bases. The trim removed 7 bases at V and 4 bases at J, leaving 6 bases unmatched. The CDR3 contains 14 residues. Per germline, CDR1 MDHEN and CDR2 SYDVKM. For the CDR3, the DNA is TGTGCCAGCAATCTAGCGGGTGATTACAATGAGCAGTTCTTC. This codes for CASNLAGDYNEQFF. The variable domain in full, completed from reference TRBV28 and TRBJ2-1, reads DVKVTQSSRYLVKRTGEKVFLECVQDMDHENMFWYRQDPGLGLRLIYFSYDVKMKEKGDIPEGYSVSREKKERFSLILESASTNQTSMYLCASNLAGDYNEQFFGPGTRLTVL.

CDR3 DNA sequence: TGTGCCAGCAGCTTTGGGACAGGGGACAATCAGCCCCAGCATTTT. This sequence encodes CASSFGTGDNQPQHF. V usage is TRBV5-6 and J usage is TRBJ1-5, with 10 nucleotides matching TRBD1. Germline CDR1 and CDR2: SGHDT and YYEEEE. V was clipped by 2 bases and J by 3 bases; unmatched bases: 2. CDR3 size: 15 residues. Supplemented by reference TRBV5-6 and TRBJ1-5, the full variable domain reads DAGVTQSPTHLIKTRGQQVTLRCSPKSGHDTVSWYQQALGQGPQFIFQYYEEEERQRGNFPDRFSGHQFPNYSSELNVNALLLGDSALYLCASSFGTGDNQPQHFGDGTRLSIL.

The chain links TRBV7-2 to TRBJ1-4; a weak D match, TRBD1 (6 bases). V was clipped by 2 bases and J by 0 bases, with 7 bases between them. Germline-derived CDR1 and CDR2 are SGHTA and FQGNSA. The CDR3 spans 15 residues. The CDR3 DNA is TGTGCCAGCAGCTTAAGGGGGACAACTAATGAAAAACTGTTTTTT. This encodes CASSLRGTTNEKLFF.

V is TRBV10-3 and J is TRBJ1-1; possible D gene TRBD1, 6 bases. There are 13 residues in the CDR3. The ends were cut back, 7 bases at V and 2 bases at J, with 11 bases in the middle. Germline V gene lookup returns CDR1 ENHRY and CDR2 SYGVKD. The CDR3 sequence is CAITGVLNTEAFF. In DNA, the CDR3 is TGTGCCATCACAGGGGTACTAAACACTGAAGCTTTCTTT.

The chain employs TRBV5-6 and TRBJ2-1; 13 bases line up with TRBD2. The CDR3 totals 19 residues. Germline CDR1 and CDR2: SGHDT and YYEEEE. Germline trimming cut 5 bases from V and 5 bases from J; bases unmatched to any gene: 16. The CDR3 loop is CASSINGLAGEYRDNEQFF. The CDR3 DNA reads TGTGCCAGCAGTATAAACGGACTAGCGGGAGAATATCGCGACAATGAGCAGTTCTTC.

The rearrangement joins TRBV6-5 to TRBJ2-3; D possibly corresponds to TRBD1 (5 bases). This CDR3 is built from 15 residues. Germline V gene sequence: CDR1 MNHEY, CDR2 SVGAGI. V dropped 4 bases and J dropped 0 bases, with 11 bases sitting between them. CDR3 sequence reads: CASSWGGPSTDTQYF. The CDR3 nucleotides are TGTGCCAGCAGTTGGGGCGGACCCAGCACAGATACGCAGTATTTT.

The rearrangement joins TRBV6-6 to TRBJ2-7; no clear D. The length of the CDR3 is 11 residues. Germline CDR1 reads MNHNY; CDR2 reads SVGAGI (reference sequence). V was shortened by 6 bases and J by 2 bases, with 5 bases between the two germline ends. The DNA of the CDR3 is TGTGCCAGCAGCCCCGCCTACGAGCAGTACTTC. This gives the protein CASSPAYEQYF.

CDR3 nucleotides: TGTGCCAGCAGGCCGGGACTAGCGGCAGATACGCAGTATTTT. It yields the protein CASRPGLAADTQYF. The chain uses TRBV6-5 and TRBJ2-3; 11 nucleotides match TRBD2. The CDR3 covers 14 residues. Trimming took 6 bases from V and 4 from J; bases not matched to a gene: 3. CDR1 and CDR2 from the germline V gene are MNHEY and SVGAGI.

The V call is TRBV20-1, the J call TRBJ1-1; D is possibly TRBD1 (5 bases). Deletions cut 2 bases from V and 10 bases from J, with 8 bases between. Germline V lookup: CDR1 DFQATT, CDR2 SNEGSKA (reference sequence). The CDR3 consists of 10 residues. CDR3 coding DNA: TGCAGTGCTAGAACGGGGGTAGCTTTCTTT. Translation gives CSARTGVAFF.

This chain connects TRBV27 to TRBJ1-4; D is unclear. Germline V gene sequence: CDR1 MNHEY, CDR2 SMNVEV (reference sequence). The V gene lost 5 bases and the J gene lost 16 bases, with 14 bases spanning the gap. CDR3 length: 11 residues. CDR3 coding DNA: TGTGCCAGCAGTGCTCGAGGGAATCCGTTTTTT. Protein product: CASSARGNPFF.

The chain uses TRBV5-1 and TRBJ2-1, with TRBD2 matching over 12 bases. Germline-derived CDR1 and CDR2 are SGHRS and YFSETQ. Germline trimming cut 3 bases from V and 4 bases from J; bases unmatched to any gene: 23. This CDR3 is built from 22 residues. CDR3 coding DNA: TGCGCCAGCAGCTCCCTACCAAATCCGGGACTAGCGGGTTTCGGGTCTTACAATGAGCAGTTCTTC. This encodes CASSSLPNPGLAGFGSYNEQFF.

The J gene is TRBJ2-7, the V gene TRBV2, with TRBD2 matching 13 bases. Trimming at V came to 8 bases and at J to 0 bases, leaving 4 bases not matched to a gene. The length of the CDR3 is 15 residues. Germline CDR1 SNHLY, CDR2 FYNNEI. The CDR3 sequence is CASVTSGRSSYEQYF. The CDR3 nucleotides read TGTGCCAGCGTGACTAGCGGGAGGAGCTCCTACGAGCAGTACTTC.

The CDR3 DNA sequence: TGTGCCAGCAGTGAAAGGGACAGGGAGGTCGGTCAGCCCCAGCATTTT. Translating gives CASSERDREVGQPQHF. The rearrangement links TRBV28 to TRBJ1-5; 9 positions match TRBD1. This CDR3 is 16 amino acids long. Losses at the gene ends were 5 bases for V and 6 bases for J; bases not matched to a gene: 11. Per the germline V gene, CDR1 is MDHEN and CDR2 is SYDVKM.

The V call is TRBV7-6, the J call TRBJ2-7, with D tentatively TRBD1 (5 bases). V lost 1 base and J lost 9, with 10 bases in between. Germline V gene lookup returns CDR1 SGHVS and CDR2 FNYEAQ. This CDR3 has 12 residues. CDR3 nucleotide sequence: TGTGCCAGCAGCTTAGAGAAAGGGGTGCAGTACTTC. This sequence encodes CASSLEKGVQYF. Drawing the rest from reference TRBV7-6 and TRBJ2-7, the complete variable domain is GAGVSQSPRYKVTKRGQDVALRCDPISGHVSLYWYRQALGQGPEFLTYFNYEAQQDKSGLPNDRFSAERPEGSISTLTIQRTEQRDSAMYRCASSLEKGVQYFGPGTRLTVT.

The V and J genes are TRBV7-9 and TRBJ2-2, with unresolved D. This CDR3 is built from 12 residues. The germline gives CDR1 SEHNR, CDR2 FQNEAQ (reference sequence). V lost 5 bases and J 6 bases, leaving 7 bases between the germline ends. This chain's CDR3 is CASSLNPGELFF. Here the CDR3 DNA reads TGTGCCAGCAGCCTAAACCCCGGGGAGCTGTTTTTT.

This chain joins TRBV28 and TRBJ2-7, with 11 nucleotides matching TRBD2. V was pared by 6 bases and J by 2 bases, with 3 bases of the junction left unmatched. Per germline, CDR1 MDHEN and CDR2 SYDVKM. The CDR3 covers 14 residues. The CDR3 loop is CASSTSGSPYEQYF. CDR3 sequence (DNA): TGTGCCAGCAGCACTAGCGGGAGCCCCTACGAGCAGTACTTC.

V usage is TRBV7-9 and J usage is TRBJ1-1, with 9 bases identical to TRBD1. J lost 2 bases, V lost 5 bases, and 6 bases had no gene match. Germline lookup yields CDR1 SEHNR and CDR2 FQNEAQ (reference sequence). This CDR3 contains 15 residues. The CDR3 protein is CASSPGDRENTEAFF. The CDR3, as DNA: TGTGCCAGCAGCCCGGGGGACAGGGAAAACACTGAAGCTTTCTTT.